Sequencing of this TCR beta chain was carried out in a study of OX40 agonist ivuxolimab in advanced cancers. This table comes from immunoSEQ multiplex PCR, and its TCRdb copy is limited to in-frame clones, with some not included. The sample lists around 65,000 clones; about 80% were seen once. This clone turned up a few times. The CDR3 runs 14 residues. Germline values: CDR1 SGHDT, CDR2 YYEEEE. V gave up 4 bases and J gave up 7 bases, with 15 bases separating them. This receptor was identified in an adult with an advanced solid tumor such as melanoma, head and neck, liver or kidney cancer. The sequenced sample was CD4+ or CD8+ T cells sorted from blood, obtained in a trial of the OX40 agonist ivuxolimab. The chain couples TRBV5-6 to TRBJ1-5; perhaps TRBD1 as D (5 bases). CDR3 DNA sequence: TGTGCCAGCAGCGAGGCAGGGAGGCAGCAGCCCCAGCATTTT. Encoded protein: CASSEAGRQQPQHF. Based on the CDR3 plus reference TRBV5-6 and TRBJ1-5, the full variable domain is DAGVTQSPTHLIKTRGQQVTLRCSPKSGHDTVSWYQQALGQGPQFIFQYYEEEERQRGNFPDRFSGHQFPNYSSELNVNALLLGDSALYLCASSEAGRQQPQHFGDGTRLSIL.